Following are 24 T cell receptor beta chains from one sample sequenced in a study of blood T cell repertoires in COVID-19. Profiled with immunoSEQ multiplex PCR; TCRdb holds only in-frame clones, not every one. The data hold about 140,000 clones, with more than 85% observed a single time. Material: peripheral blood. The receptors derive from a man aged 60 to 69 with active or convalescent COVID-19.

The chain employs TRBV15 and TRBJ1-6, with D maybe TRBD1 (5 bases). The V end was cut by 0 bases, the J end by 10 bases, with 10 bases between. CDR1 LNHNV and CDR2 YYDKDF come from the germline V gene (reference sequence). The length of the CDR3 is 14 residues. As DNA, the CDR3 is TGTGCCACCAGCAGAGATCTGGGGGGATCACCCCTCCACTTT. As protein: CATSRDLGGSPLHF.

J is TRBJ1-3 and V is TRBV18; D unresolved. Germline V gene lookup returns CDR1 KGHSH and CDR2 LQKENI. The CDR3 spans 14 residues. V dropped 3 bases and J dropped 2 bases, with 8 bases sitting between them. DNA for the CDR3: TGTGCCAGCTCACCCGGAGCGGCTGGAAACACCATATATTTT. Its protein product is CASSPGAAGNTIYF.

The chain recombines TRBV25-1 with TRBJ2-2, with D tentatively TRBD2 (5 bases). V was shortened by 3 bases and J by 2 bases, with 10 bases between the two germline ends. In germline, CDR1 is MGHDK, CDR2 SYGVNS. The CDR3 covers 15 residues. DNA for the CDR3: TGTGCCAGCAGTGACCCCGGACTCAACACCGGGGAGCTGTTTTTT. Protein: CASSDPGLNTGELFF.

V and J are TRBV18 and TRBJ2-1; D may be TRBD2 (5 bases). CDR3 length equals 15 residues. Germline CDR1 KGHSH, CDR2 LQKENI. V lost 2 bases to trimming and J lost 5 bases, with 13 bases between them. CDR3 loop: CASSPLWGADNEQFF. CDR3 sequence (DNA): TGTGCCAGCTCACCATTGTGGGGAGCGGACAATGAGCAGTTCTTC. The full variable domain, completed using reference TRBV18 and TRBJ2-1, is NAGVMQNPRHLVRRRGQEARLRCSPMKGHSHVYWYRQLPEEGLKFMVYLQKENIIDESGMPKERFSAEFPKEGPSILRIQQVVRGDSAAYFCASSPLWGADNEQFFGPGTRLTVL.

On this clone itself: Sequence at one end of the junction differs from germline and may be a read error. This chain uses TRBV6-5 with TRBJ1-1; D not resolved. The CDR3 extends over 13 amino acids. Germline lookup yields CDR1 MNHEY and CDR2 SVGAGI. This CDR3 is CASSYSPSTEAFF. CDR3 DNA: TGTGCCAGCAGCTACTCCCCCAGCACTGAAGCTTTCTTT.

V gene TRBV7-8 combines with J gene TRBJ1-4, with D maybe TRBD1 (5 bases). Trimming stripped 7 bases from V and 3 bases from J, with 12 bases between. Germline V lookup: CDR1 SGHVS, CDR2 FQNEAQ. CDR3 length: 14 residues. This CDR3 reads CASNRQKANEKLFF. The CDR3 nucleotides read TGTGCCAGCAACAGACAGAAAGCTAATGAAAAACTGTTTTTT.

J is TRBJ2-1 and V is TRBV5-1, with D possibly being TRBD1 (6 bases). The CDR3 has 13 residues. Trimming removed 0 bases at V and 9 bases at J, with 10 bases between. CDR1 and CDR2 (germline): SGHRS, YFSETQ. CDR3 sequence reads: CASSLGQAVEQFF. CDR3 coding DNA: TGCGCCAGCAGCTTGGGACAGGCCGTTGAGCAGTTCTTC.

The gene calls are TRBV5-1 and TRBJ1-1; 12 bases are shared with TRBD1. From germline, CDR1 is SGHRS and CDR2 YFSETQ. CDR3 length: 17 residues. The ends lost 4 bases at V and 1 base at J; junction bases unmatched: 8. CDR3 in amino acids: CASSPGQGALANTEAFF. CDR3 in DNA: TGCGCCAGCAGCCCGGGACAGGGGGCATTAGCGAACACTGAAGCTTTCTTT. Using reference TRBV5-1 and TRBJ1-1 for the parts outside the CDR3, the full variable domain is KAGVTQTPRYLIKTRGQQVTLSCSPISGHRSVSWYQQTPGQGLQFLFEYFSETQRNKGNFPGRFSGRQFSNSRSEMNVSTLELGDSALYLCASSPGQGALANTEAFFGQGTRLTVV.

The chain has TRBV6-2 or TRBV6-3 and TRBJ2-1; 10 positions match TRBD2. This CDR3 region has 18 residues. V was clipped by 0 bases and J by 0 bases; unmatched bases: 5. Per the germline V gene, CDR1 is MNHEY and CDR2 is SVGEGT. In DNA, the CDR3 is TGTGCCAGCAGTTACTCGGGACTAGCGTTACCCTCCTACAATGAGCAGTTCTTC. Protein: CASSYSGLALPSYNEQFF.

V usage is TRBV5-1 and J usage is TRBJ2-3, with 8 bases fitting TRBD2. The CDR3 sequence is 15 residues long. Germline CDR1 SGHRS, CDR2 YFSETQ. V lost 8 bases to trimming and J lost 7 bases; unmatched junction nucleotides: 15. The chain's CDR3 is CASMVPGTRPNTQYF. The CDR3 DNA reads as TGCGCCAGTATGGTTCCCGGGACTAGGCCAAATACGCAGTATTTT.

Only one count was recorded for this clone. This chain uses TRBV9 with TRBJ1-1; 9 nucleotides align to TRBD1. Per the germline V gene, CDR1 is SGDLS and CDR2 is YYNGEE. CDR3 length: 15 amino acids. The V segment lost 6 bases and the J segment 3 bases; nucleotides outside the gene matches: 9. The CDR3 coding sequence is TGTGCCAGCAACAAACAGGGGGCGCCGGACACTGAAGCTTTCTTT. It yields the protein CASNKQGAPDTEAFF.

The chain combines TRBV27 with TRBJ1-1; D is uncertain. This CDR3 region has 15 residues. Germline V gene sequence: CDR1 MNHEY, CDR2 SMNVEV (reference sequence). V shed 5 bases and J shed 5 bases, with 18 bases lying between them. CDR3 protein: CASSPLPPLRTEAFF. CDR3 sequence (DNA): TGTGCCAGCAGTCCCCTACCCCCGTTGAGAACTGAAGCTTTCTTT.

This chain uses TRBV10-3 with TRBJ2-5, with 12 bases that match TRBD2. CDR3 length: 17 amino acids. CDR1 and CDR2 from the germline V gene are ENHRY and SYGVKD. Unmatched junction bases numbered 5, after V lost 0 bases and J lost 3 bases. CDR3 sequence reads: CAISESLAGGPEETQYF. The CDR3 nucleotides are TGTGCCATCAGTGAGTCGCTAGCGGGGGGGCCTGAAGAGACCCAGTACTTC.

The rearrangement uses TRBV7-3 and TRBJ2-1, with TRBD2 matching over 11 bases. This CDR3 spans 15 amino acids. The germline gives CDR1 SGHTA, CDR2 FQGTGA. The J segment lost 7 bases and the V segment lost 5 bases, leaving 7 bases of the junction unmatched. The CDR3 bases are TGTGCCAGCAGCCTGGGACTAGCGGCCGGGAATGAGCAGTTCTTC. Its translation is CASSLGLAAGNEQFF.

This chain uses TRBV11-2 with TRBJ2-2, with D maybe TRBD2 (6 bases). Trimming removed 1 base at V and 8 bases at J, with 11 bases between. The CDR3 is 14 amino acids. The germline V gene encodes CDR1 SGHAT and CDR2 FQNNGV. The CDR3 region is CASSLVVTRGELFF. The CDR3 DNA is TGTGCCAGCAGCTTAGTTGTGACTAGGGGGGAGCTGTTTTTT.

The chain uses TRBV20-1 and TRBJ2-4; tentatively, D is TRBD2 (6 bases). Germline V gene lookup returns CDR1 DFQATT and CDR2 SNEGSKA (reference sequence). This CDR3 is 14 amino acids long. With 3 bases removed from V and 5 bases from J, the gap between germline ends came to 14 bases. This chain's CDR3 is CSASPPLAENIQYF. In DNA form, the CDR3 reads TGCAGTGCTAGTCCCCCACTAGCAGAAAACATTCAGTACTTC.

The chain is built from TRBV24-1 and TRBJ2-7; maybe TRBD2 (6 bases). Trimming stripped 6 bases from V and 2 bases from J, with 10 bases between. The CDR3 runs to 13 residues. Germline V gives CDR1 KGHDR, CDR2 SFDVKD. CDR3 nucleotide sequence: TGTGCCACCAGTACGGGAGTGACCTACGAGCAGTACTTC. Protein product: CATSTGVTYEQYF.

In its sample, this clone was seen a few times. This chain links TRBV2 with TRBJ2-5, with TRBD2 matching 8 bases. V lost 3 bases and J lost 5; bases outside the gene matches: 5. Germline CDR1 SNHLY, CDR2 FYNNEI. The CDR3 has 14 residues. CDR3 region: CASSDTGGLETQYF. CDR3 DNA: TGTGCCAGCAGTGATACGGGGGGGCTGGAGACCCAGTACTTC.

This chain uses TRBV27 with TRBJ2-1; TRBD2 matches 8 bases. The CDR3 runs 16 residues. With 5 bases clipped from V and 3 bases from J, the junction kept 9 bases outside the gene matches. Germline V gene data show CDR1 as MNHEY and CDR2 as SMNVEV (reference sequence). DNA for the CDR3: TGTGCCAGCAGTCCCTCAGCGGGAGTAATCTACAATGAGCAGTTCTTC. It translates to CASSPSAGVIYNEQFF.

The table lists this clone with a few counts. V is TRBV12-3 or TRBV12-4 and J is TRBJ1-1; D remains unclear. This CDR3 has 12 amino acids. Trimming cost V 4 bases and J 1 base, with 4 bases left between them. The CDR3 sequence: CASSYRNTEAFF. CDR3 in DNA: TGTGCCAGCAGTTATAGGAACACTGAAGCTTTCTTT.

V usage is TRBV5-1 and J usage is TRBJ1-1; the D gene is possibly TRBD1 (6 bases). The germline V and J ends were trimmed by 1 base and 3 bases, with 10 bases remaining between them. This CDR3 contains 14 residues. The germline V gene has CDR1 SGHRS and CDR2 YFSETQ. The CDR3 coding sequence is TGCGCCAGCAGCTTGTGGGGGGGCGACACTGAAGCTTTCTTT. Translated, it gives CASSLWGGDTEAFF. Variable domain in full (rest from reference TRBV5-1 and TRBJ1-1): KAGVTQTPRYLIKTRGQQVTLSCSPISGHRSVSWYQQTPGQGLQFLFEYFSETQRNKGNFPGRFSGRQFSNSRSEMNVSTLELGDSALYLCASSLWGGDTEAFFGQGTRLTVV.

The CDR3 here is CASSLKSWGDPTKLFF. DNA for the CDR3: TGTGCCAGCAGTTTAAAGTCTTGGGGGGACCCAACAAAACTGTTTTTT. V and J are TRBV27 and TRBJ1-4, with TRBD1 as a possible D gene (5 bases). Trimming left V 2 bases short and J 10 bases short, with 20 bases between. Germline V lookup: CDR1 MNHEY, CDR2 SMNVEV (reference sequence). CDR3 length equals 16 residues.

V gene TRBV2 combines with J gene TRBJ2-7; 10 nucleotides agree with TRBD2. This CDR3 has 17 residues. Germline V gene sequence: CDR1 SNHLY, CDR2 FYNNEI. The junction had 8 bases not matched to a gene; V was cut back by 0 bases and J by 3 bases. The CDR3 DNA reads TGTGCCAGCAGTGAAGCCTCGACTAGCGGGCTGTTCTACGAGCAGTACTTC. It codes for CASSEASTSGLFYEQYF.

The chain couples TRBV28 to TRBJ2-7; the match to TRBD2 covers 7 bases. Germline V gene sequence: CDR1 MDHEN, CDR2 SYDVKM. The CDR3 consists of 15 residues. Unmatched junction bases numbered 12, after V lost 5 bases and J lost 5 bases. The CDR3: CASSLGTNPRDEQYF. CDR3 nucleotides: TGTGCCAGCAGTCTCGGGACTAACCCAAGGGACGAGCAGTACTTC.